The clone carrying this T cell receptor (beta chain) was seen ten or more times. Its antigen is not identified. The V segment lost 3 bases and the J segment 4 bases; nucleotides outside the gene matches: 7. CDR1 MRHNA and CDR2 SNTAGT come from the germline V gene. The CDR3 runs to 15 residues. The source of the sample is a study of CD8 T cells in ankylosing spondylitis. Quantitative 5'-RACE with molecular barcodes was used to make the TCR beta libraries. Via MiXCR, TCRdb re-called the 5' RACE reads, giving one row per CDR3 protein. The table includes 36,000 or so distinct CDR3 sequences, 6% detected once. Study outcomes and limitations: Certain motif variants had earlier been reported in reactive arthritis synovial fluid and blood.

The sample consisted of blood, either unsorted or a sorted T cell fraction (not recorded which). The V call is TRBV6-4, the J call TRBJ2-3; 7 bases are shared with TRBD2. The source of this sequence is a male donor with ankylosing spondylitis or in good health (not recorded which). In DNA, the CDR3 is TGTGCCAGCAGTGAGGGGCGGGAGTTTCCAGATACGCAGTATTTT. This encodes CASSEGREFPDTQYF.